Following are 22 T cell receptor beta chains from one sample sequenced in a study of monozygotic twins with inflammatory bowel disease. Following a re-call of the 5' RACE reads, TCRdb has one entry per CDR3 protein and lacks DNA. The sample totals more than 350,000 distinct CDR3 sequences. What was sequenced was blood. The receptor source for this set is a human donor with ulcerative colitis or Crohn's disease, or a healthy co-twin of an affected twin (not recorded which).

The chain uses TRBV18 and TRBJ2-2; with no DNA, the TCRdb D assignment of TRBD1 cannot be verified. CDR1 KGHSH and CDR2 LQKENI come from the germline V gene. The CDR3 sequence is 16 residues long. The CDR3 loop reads CASSPWGDRRTGELFF.

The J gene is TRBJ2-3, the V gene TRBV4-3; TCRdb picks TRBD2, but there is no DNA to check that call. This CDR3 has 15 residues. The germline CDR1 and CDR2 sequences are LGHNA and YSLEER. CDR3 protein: CASSFGGFPADTQYF.

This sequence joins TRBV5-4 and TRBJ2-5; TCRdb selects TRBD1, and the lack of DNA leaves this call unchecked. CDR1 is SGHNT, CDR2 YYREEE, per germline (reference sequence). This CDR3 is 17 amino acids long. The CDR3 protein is CASSPGTGQVLRETQYF.

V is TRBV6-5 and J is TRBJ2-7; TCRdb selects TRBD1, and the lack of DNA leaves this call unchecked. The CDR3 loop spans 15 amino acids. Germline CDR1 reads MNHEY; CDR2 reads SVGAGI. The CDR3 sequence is CASSYSRQGSDEQYF.

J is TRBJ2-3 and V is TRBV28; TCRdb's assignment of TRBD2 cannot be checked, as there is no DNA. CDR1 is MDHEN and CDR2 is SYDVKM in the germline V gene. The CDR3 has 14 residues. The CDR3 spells CATGTSGRGDTQYF.

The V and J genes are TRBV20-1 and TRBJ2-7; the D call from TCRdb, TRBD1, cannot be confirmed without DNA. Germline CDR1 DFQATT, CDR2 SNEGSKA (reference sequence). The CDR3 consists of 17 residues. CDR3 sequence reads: CSAPILGRTGTISEQYF.

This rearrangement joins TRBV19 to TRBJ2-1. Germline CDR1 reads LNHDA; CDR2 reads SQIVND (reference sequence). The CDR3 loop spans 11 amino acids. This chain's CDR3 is CATTRVNEQFF.

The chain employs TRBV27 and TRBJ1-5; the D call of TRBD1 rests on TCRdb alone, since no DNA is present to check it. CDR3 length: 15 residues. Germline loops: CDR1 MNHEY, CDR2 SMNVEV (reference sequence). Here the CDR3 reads CASNPDRDLAQPQHF.

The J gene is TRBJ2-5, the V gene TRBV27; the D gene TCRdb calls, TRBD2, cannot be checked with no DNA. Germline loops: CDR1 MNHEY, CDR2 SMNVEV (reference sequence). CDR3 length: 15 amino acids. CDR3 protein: CVSSDSSVGKETQYF.

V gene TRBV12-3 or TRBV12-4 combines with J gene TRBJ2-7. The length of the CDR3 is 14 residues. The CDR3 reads CASSFDRSTYEQYF.

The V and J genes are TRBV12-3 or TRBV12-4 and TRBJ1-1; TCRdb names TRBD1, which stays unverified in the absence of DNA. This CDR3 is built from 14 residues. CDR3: CASSPGTGVTEAFF.

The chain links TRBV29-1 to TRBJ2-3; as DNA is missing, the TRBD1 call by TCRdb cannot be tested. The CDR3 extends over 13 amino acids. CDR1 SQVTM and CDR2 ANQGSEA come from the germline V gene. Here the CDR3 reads CSVDDRGADTQYF.

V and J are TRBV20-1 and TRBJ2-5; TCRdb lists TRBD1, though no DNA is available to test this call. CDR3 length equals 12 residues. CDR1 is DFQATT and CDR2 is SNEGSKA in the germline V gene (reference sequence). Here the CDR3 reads CSARVSGLTQYF.

CDR3 loop: CASSGAGQETQYF. The V gene is TRBV2, the J gene TRBJ2-5; TCRdb gives TRBD2 as the D gene, but with no DNA this cannot be confirmed. Germline V gene data show CDR1 as SNHLY and CDR2 as FYNNEI. This CDR3 is 13 amino acids long.

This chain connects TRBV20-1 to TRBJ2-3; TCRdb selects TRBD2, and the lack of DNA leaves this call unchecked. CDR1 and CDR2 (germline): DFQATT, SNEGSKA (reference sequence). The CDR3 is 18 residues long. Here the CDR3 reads CSAPRPRGLAVSTDTQYF.

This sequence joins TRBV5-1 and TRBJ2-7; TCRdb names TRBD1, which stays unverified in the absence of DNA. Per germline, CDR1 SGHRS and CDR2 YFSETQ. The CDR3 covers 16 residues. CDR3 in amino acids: CASSLGGTGDTYEQYF.

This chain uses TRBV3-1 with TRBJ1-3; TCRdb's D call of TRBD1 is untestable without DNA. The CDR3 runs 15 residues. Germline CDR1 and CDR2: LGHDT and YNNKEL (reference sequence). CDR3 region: CASSRDILAGNTIYF.

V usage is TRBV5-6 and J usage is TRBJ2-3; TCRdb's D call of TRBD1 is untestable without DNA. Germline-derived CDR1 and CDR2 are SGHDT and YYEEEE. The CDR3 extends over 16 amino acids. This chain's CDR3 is CASSLAEGAGTDTQYF.

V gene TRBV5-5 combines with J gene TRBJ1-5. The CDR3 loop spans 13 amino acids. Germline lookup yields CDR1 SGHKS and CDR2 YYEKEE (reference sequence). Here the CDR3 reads CASSLEGDKPQHF. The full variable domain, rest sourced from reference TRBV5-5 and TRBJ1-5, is DAGVTQSPTHLIKTRGQQVTLRCSPISGHKSVSWYQQVLGQGPQFIFQYYEKEERGRGNFPDRFSARQFPNYSSELNVNALLLGDSALYLCASSLEGDKPQHFGDGTRLSIL.

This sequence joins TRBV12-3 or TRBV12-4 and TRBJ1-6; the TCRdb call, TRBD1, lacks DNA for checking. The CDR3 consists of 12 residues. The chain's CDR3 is CASSLTGSPLHF.

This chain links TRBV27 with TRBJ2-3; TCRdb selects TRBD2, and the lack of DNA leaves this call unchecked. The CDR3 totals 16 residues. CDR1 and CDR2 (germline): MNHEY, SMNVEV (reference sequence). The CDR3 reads CASRPPRTRSTDTQYF.

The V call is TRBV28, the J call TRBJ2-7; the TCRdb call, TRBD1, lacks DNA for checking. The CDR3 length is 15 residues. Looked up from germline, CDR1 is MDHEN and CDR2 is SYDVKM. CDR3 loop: CASSLARDLSYEQYF.